This TCR beta chain was profiled in a study of cytomegalovirus exposure and HLA in healthy donors. Findings of the study overall: A list of roughly 160 TCR beta chains associated with cytomegalovirus was given.

There are 16 residues in the CDR3. The V gene's germline CDR1 is SGHTS and CDR2 YDEGEE. The junction had 9 bases not matched to a gene; V was cut back by 4 bases and J by 4 bases. For this clone: Its antigen is still unknown.

The donors were members of the validation cohort comprising about 130 subjects, separate from the approximately 700-subject first cohort. The assay was immunoSEQ multiplex PCR, and TCRdb's table has in-frame clones only and misses some. The sample lists around 52,000 clones, 88% occurring once. This sequence originates from a woman in her twenties or thirties in good health and CMV-seronegative. Source material: PBMCs. The chain joins TRBV5-8 to TRBJ1-5; 9 nucleotides align to TRBD1. The CDR3 bases are TGTGCCAGCAGCCCGGACCGGGACAGGGTGAATCAGCCCCAGCATTTT. Residues: CASSPDRDRVNQPQHF.